A single TCR beta chain is shown here with its context. This clonotype was detected a few times. Its antigen specificity is not known. No base-level quality is on record; no much larger clone is a single base apart. Ficoll-Paque density gradient centrifugation was the method used to isolate PBMCs. These data come from a study of T-cell memory formation after mild COVID-19 (dated by TCRdb to the early 2020s). For the wider study: TCR sequence clusters from the two donors were largely donor specific. In a couple of donors, T-cell clones that expanded and contracted after mild COVID-19 were tracked by sequencing TCRalpha and TCRbeta repertoires over time. Two young, previously healthy adult volunteers, one female and one male, were included in the cohort. Broader findings and caveats from the paper: Clones that contracted from day 15 to 85 showed balanced CD4/CD8 phenotypes, whereas a second wave of clones that expanded from day 15 to 37 leaned towards CD4+. Whether the second-wave clones peaking on day 37 were SARS-CoV-2 specific was not confirmed. The detection of some responding clones in pre-infection memory suggests that pre-existing cross-reactive memory T cells joined the SARS-CoV-2 response. Contracting CD4+ clones turned up mainly in the CM and EM memory subsets, whereas EMRA was where CD8+ clones were enriched. Only a couple of mild cases were covered in the study, and larger cohorts including severe cases with pre-infection samples were considered necessary.

Instrument on record: Illumina NovaSeq 6000. TCRalpha and TCRbeta cDNA libraries were built by 5'RACE with constant-segment primers, adding sample barcodes and unique molecular identifiers. RNA was extracted from every sample with Trizol reagent. The libraries were amplified in two PCR steps, and the second step added a second sample barcode and Illumina TruSeq adapters. The libraries were sequenced on an Illumina NovaSeq using 2 x 150 bp paired-end reads. The original pipeline was this. Demultiplexing of reads and collapsing into UMI-guided consensus sequences were performed with migec v1.2.7. Using mixcr v2.1.11, the UMI consensuses were aligned to TRA and TRB V and J templates and assembled into clonotypes. A clonotype was counted as expanded or contracted only if both edgeR and NoisET called the change significant, with noise models trained on biological replicates. For edgeR calls, a false discovery rate-adjusted p below 0.01 and a log2 fold-change threshold of 1 were applied. As an exploratory analysis of dynamics, max-normalized trajectories of the 1000 most abundant clonotypes were examined with PCA combined with hierarchical clustering. Separately sequenced CD4+ and CD8+ repertoires were used to assign the CD4 or CD8 phenotype of responding clones. Clones were called with MiXCR by TCRdb after fastp trimmed the public reads at Q25, and only in-frame beta chains were retained. Rows merge per CDR3 protein into single entries with the most common DNA and genes. TCRdb, not the authors, supplied the V and J calls. The sample table contains around 320,000 distinct CDR3 sequences; only one count was recorded for around 27% of them. The top ten clones comprise roughly 12% of the sample.

Ends trimmed: V by 9 bases, J by 3 bases; bases unmatched to a gene: 14. From its cysteine to its phenylalanine, the CDR3 spans 16 amino acids. The kept DNA is CDR3 alone, 48 bases in frame from the first base. Reading the germline V gene (reference sequence) gives CDR1 SEHNR and CDR2 FQNEAQ. The source of this sequence is an adult woman who had mild COVID-19 (a few samples of this study predate the infection). The sample titles of this study are shuffled in the database, so cell type and time point are left out; the donor was told from shared clones. What was sequenced was PBMCs or a T cell subset sorted from them (not recorded which). The rearranged chain carries TRBV7-9 and TRBJ1-1, and 9 bases in between align with TRBD1. For the CDR3, the sequence is CASYLFTGGDDTEAFF. The sequenced DNA: TGTGCCAGTTACCTGTTTACAGGGGGCGATGACACTGAAGCTTTCTTT.